One T cell receptor beta chain is described in this entry. What it recognizes is unknown. Repertoires were generated with immunoSEQ multiplex PCR, while TCRdb's copy carries only in-frame clones and drops some. Found here are millions of clones, approximately 93% of them singletons; the top ten hold 0.39%. The study drew its donors from healthy HIV-negative adults without recent acute infections or vaccinations. Negatively enriched CD4+ T cells were divided by CD45RA into naive and memory. This specimen belongs to a study of shared clonotypes between healthy human individuals. Broader study findings: Donor clonotype sharing was expected to depend on sequencing depth. Non-shared clonotypes were found to have lower generation probabilities than the clonotypes that were shared by all four of the sorted-subset donors.

This clonotype was obtained from a man aged 18 to 30 in good health. Some clones in this sample may be carry-over from other donors' samples. The sample was naive CD4+ T cells from PBMCs. Indicated subset: CD45RA+ positively selected.

CDR3 in DNA: TGTGCCTGCGGACAGGGGTCTTCTAACTATGGCTACACCTTC. This sequence encodes CACGQGSSNYGYTF. The J gene is TRBJ1-2, the V gene TRBV2; 9 nucleotides align to TRBD1. The CDR3 has 14 amino acids. Germline V gene sequence: CDR1 SNHLY, CDR2 FYNNEI. Unmatched junction bases numbered 7, after V lost 11 bases and J lost 0 bases.